Below, 10 T cell receptor beta chains from the same sample are listed, as sequenced in a study of Ad26.COV2.S vaccination and SARS-CoV-2 variants. Treatment: 19 received Ad26.COV2.S at low or high dose, single or two shots; about five received placebo; per-sample allocation not given. Sampling took place 63 days after the first vaccine or placebo injection. Assay used: immunoSEQ multiplex PCR; TCRdb lists only in-frame clones, some missing. This sample has about 680,000 clones, with 70% to 90% found just once. Source: peripheral blood, taken in a trial of Ad26.COV2.S vaccine versus placebo. The receptors originated from a person between 18 and 65 years old who received the Ad26.COV2.S COVID-19 vaccine or a placebo.

J is TRBJ2-5 and V is TRBV7-9; 8 bases are shared with TRBD2. V dropped 4 bases and J dropped 5; count of bases not matched to a gene: 3. The CDR3 totals 13 residues. Germline V gene sequence: CDR1 SEHNR, CDR2 FQNEAQ (reference sequence). The CDR3 spells CASSYGGAETQYF. CDR3 bases: TGTGCCAGCAGCTACGGGGGGGCGGAGACCCAGTACTTC.

The chain combines TRBV7-2 with TRBJ2-5; 11 nucleotides align to TRBD2. The J segment lost 5 bases and the V segment lost 5 bases, leaving 4 bases of the junction unmatched. The length of the CDR3 is 14 residues. CDR1 is SGHTA, CDR2 FQGNSA, per germline. The CDR3 spells CASSPWTSGETQYF. The CDR3 nucleotides read TGTGCCAGCAGCCCCTGGACTAGCGGGGAGACCCAGTACTTC.

The V gene is TRBV5-1, the J gene TRBJ1-4, with D possibly TRBD1 on 5 matching bases. The CDR3 is 15 amino acids. V lost 0 bases to trimming and J lost 6 bases, with 12 bases between them. Germline CDR1 SGHRS, CDR2 YFSETQ. CDR3 DNA: TGCGCCAGCAGCTTGGAGGGGTTTAAACATGAAAAACTGTTTTTT. This gives the protein CASSLEGFKHEKLFF.

The chain has TRBV29-1 and TRBJ2-2; 10 bases align to TRBD1. The trim removed 7 bases at V and 7 bases at J, leaving 18 bases unmatched. CDR3 length: 17 residues. Germline V gene data show CDR1 as SQVTM and CDR2 as ANQGSEA. CDR3 DNA: TGCAGCGCTAACCCGGGACAGGGGACCGGGGGTGACGGGGAGCTGTTTTTT. Protein sequence: CSANPGQGTGGDGELFF.

The rearrangement uses TRBV30 and TRBJ1-1; D gene unclear. Trimming removed 4 bases at V and 8 bases at J, with 11 bases between. CDR1 is GTSNPN and CDR2 is SVGIG in the germline V gene (reference sequence). This CDR3 has 11 residues. CDR3 bases: TGTGCCTGGATACAAGCTATCGAAGCTTTCTTT. It is translated as CAWIQAIEAFF.

V is TRBV13 and J is TRBJ2-2; TRBD1 might be the D (6 bases). V lost 5 bases, J lost 7 bases, and 8 bases lay in between. CDR3 size: 12 residues. Germline loops: CDR1 PRHDT, CDR2 FYEKMQ (reference sequence). CDR3 nucleotide sequence: TGTGCCAGCAGCCCAGGGGTCGGGGAGCTGTTTTTT. It is translated as CASSPGVGELFF. The entire variable domain, with the rest obtained from reference TRBV13 and TRBJ2-2, is as follows: AAGVIQSPRHLIKEKRETATLKCYPIPRHDTVYWYQQGPGQDPQFLISFYEKMQSDKGSIPDRFSAQQFSDYHSELNMSSLELGDSALYFCASSPGVGELFFGEGSRLTVL.

The genes are TRBV5-1 and TRBJ2-5; D uncertain. This CDR3 comprises 12 residues. The V end was cut by 6 bases, the J end by 5 bases, with 11 bases between. The germline V gene has CDR1 SGHRS and CDR2 YFSETQ. CDR3 nucleotide sequence: TGCGCCAGCATCGAGGTCTTGGAGACCCAGTACTTC. This codes for CASIEVLETQYF.

J is TRBJ1-3 and V is TRBV29-1; 8 nucleotides agree with TRBD1. CDR1 and CDR2 (germline): SQVTM, ANQGSEA. J lost 3 bases, V lost 5 bases, and 6 bases had no gene match. CDR3 length: 14 residues. The CDR3 here is CSVRSTGGGNTIYF. CDR3 coding DNA: TGCAGCGTTCGTTCCACAGGGGGTGGAAACACCATATATTTT.

This chain connects TRBV29-1 to TRBJ2-3, with 10 bases matching TRBD2. The CDR3 loop spans 14 amino acids. After removal of 8 bases from V and 4 bases from J, the junction contained 9 bases not matched to a gene. The germline gives CDR1 SQVTM, CDR2 ANQGSEA. CDR3 loop: CSLQPAGGADTQYF. The CDR3 region has the DNA TGCAGCCTCCAGCCAGCGGGGGGGGCAGATACGCAGTATTTT.

The chain is built from TRBV13 and TRBJ2-7; D uncertain. CDR1 and CDR2 (germline): PRHDT, FYEKMQ (reference sequence). V lost 0 bases and J lost 1, with 4 bases in between. The CDR3 has 13 amino acids. In DNA form, the CDR3 reads TGTGCCAGCAGCTTAGGGCAGTCCTACGAGCAGTACTTC. This translates into CASSLGQSYEQYF. The entire variable domain, with the rest obtained from reference TRBV13 and TRBJ2-7, is as follows: AAGVIQSPRHLIKEKRETATLKCYPIPRHDTVYWYQQGPGQDPQFLISFYEKMQSDKGSIPDRFSAQQFSDYHSELNMSSLELGDSALYFCASSLGQSYEQYFGPGTRLTVT.